This TCR beta chain was sequenced for a study of blood T cell repertoires in COVID-19. Produced via immunoSEQ multiplex PCR; TCRdb's table is partial and in-frame only. This table has around 430,000 clones, 85% to 90% appearing once. In assigning cohorts, the study relied on participant-reported clinical history. Sequenced sample: PBMCs or T cells enriched from blood (not recorded which). The receptor's source is a woman aged 45-60 years who had recovered from COVID-19.

The CDR3 sequence: CAWGELGPSTDTQYF. The DNA of the CDR3 is TGTGCCTGGGGGGAATTGGGCCCGAGCACAGATACGCAGTATTTT. This chain links TRBV30 with TRBJ2-3; D is undetermined. V lost 5 bases, J lost 0 bases, and 15 bases lay in between. This CDR3 comprises 15 residues. Germline CDR1 reads GTSNPN; CDR2 reads SVGIG (reference sequence).